This T cell receptor beta chain came from a study of PD-1 blockade in classical Hodgkin lymphoma. The ends lost 2 bases at V and 7 bases at J; junction bases unmatched: 10. CDR1 and CDR2 (germline): MNHEY, SVGAGI. CDR3 length equals 15 residues. Time point meaning: cycle 4 day 1 (C4D1), after five to seven weeks of nivolumab. Relapse after autologous stem cell transplantation occurred in every patient, and brentuximab vedotin exposure varied. Study findings and constraints: Reported baseline diversity: healthy donors highest, relapsed/refractory patients lowest. Complete responders' diversity at baseline resembled that of newly diagnosed patients.

Method: immunoSEQ multiplex PCR; TCRdb's copy keeps in-frame clones and lacks some. The sample has roughly 100,000 clones, 78% seen once. This clone was detected ten times or more. What it recognizes is unknown. The chain has TRBV6-5 and TRBJ1-2; 7 nucleotides match TRBD1. The sample was peripheral blood mononuclear cells (PBMCs), taken before the fourth cycle of nivolumab. The TCR comes from a human donor with classical Hodgkin lymphoma. CDR3 protein: CASSYTSGGKGGYTF. The CDR3 coding sequence is TGTGCCAGCAGTTACACATCAGGGGGTAAGGGTGGCTACACCTTC.